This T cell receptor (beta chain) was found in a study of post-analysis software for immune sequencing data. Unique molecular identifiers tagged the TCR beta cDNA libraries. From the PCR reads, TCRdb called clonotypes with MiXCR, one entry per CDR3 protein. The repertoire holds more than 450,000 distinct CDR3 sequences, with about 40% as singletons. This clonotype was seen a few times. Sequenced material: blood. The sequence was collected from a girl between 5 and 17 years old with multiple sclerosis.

This CDR3 is CASSELFDADTQYF. As DNA, the CDR3 is TGTGCCAGCAGTGAATTATTCGACGCAGATACGCAGTATTTT. The rearrangement joins TRBV6-1 to TRBJ2-3; D is uncertain. V was pared by 2 bases and J by 4 bases, with 10 bases between. The length of the CDR3 is 14 residues. CDR1 is MNHNS and CDR2 is SASEGT in the germline V gene.